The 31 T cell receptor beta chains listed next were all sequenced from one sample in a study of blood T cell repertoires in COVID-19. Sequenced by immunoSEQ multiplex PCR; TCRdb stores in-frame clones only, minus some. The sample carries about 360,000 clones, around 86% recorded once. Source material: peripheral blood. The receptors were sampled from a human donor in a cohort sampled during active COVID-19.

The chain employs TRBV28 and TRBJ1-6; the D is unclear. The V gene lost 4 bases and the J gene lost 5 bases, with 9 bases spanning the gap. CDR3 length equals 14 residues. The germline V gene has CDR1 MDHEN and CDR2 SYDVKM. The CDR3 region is CASSSLRDNSPLHF. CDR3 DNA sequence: TGTGCCAGCAGTTCTTTGCGGGATAATTCACCCCTCCACTTT. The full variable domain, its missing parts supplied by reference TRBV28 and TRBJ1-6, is DVKVTQSSRYLVKRTGEKVFLECVQDMDHENMFWYRQDPGLGLRLIYFSYDVKMKEKGDIPEGYSVSREKKERFSLILESASTNQTSMYLCASSSLRDNSPLHFGNGTRLTVT.

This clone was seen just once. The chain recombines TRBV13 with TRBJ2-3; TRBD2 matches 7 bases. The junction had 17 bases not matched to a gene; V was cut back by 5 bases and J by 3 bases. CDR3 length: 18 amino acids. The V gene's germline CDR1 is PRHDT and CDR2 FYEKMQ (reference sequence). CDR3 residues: CASSTESGTTLATDTQYF. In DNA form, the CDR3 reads TGTGCCAGCAGCACTGAGAGCGGGACTACCCTAGCTACAGATACGCAGTATTTT.

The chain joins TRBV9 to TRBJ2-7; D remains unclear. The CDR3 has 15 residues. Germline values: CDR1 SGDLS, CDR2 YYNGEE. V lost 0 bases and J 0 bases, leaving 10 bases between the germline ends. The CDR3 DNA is TGTGCCAGCAGCGTAGCCCACAGTAGCTCCTACGAGCAGTACTTC. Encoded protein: CASSVAHSSSYEQYF. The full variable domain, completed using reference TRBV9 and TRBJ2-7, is DSGVTQTPKHLITATGQRVTLRCSPRSGDLSVYWYQQSLDQGLQFLIQYYNGEERAKGNILERFSAQQFPDLHSELNLSSLELGDSALYFCASSVAHSSSYEQYFGPGTRLTVT.

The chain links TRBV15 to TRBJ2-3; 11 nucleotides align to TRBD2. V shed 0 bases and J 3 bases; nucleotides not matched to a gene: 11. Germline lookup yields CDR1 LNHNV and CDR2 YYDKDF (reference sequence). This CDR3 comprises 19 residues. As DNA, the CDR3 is TGTGCCACCAGCAGAGATCTAAGTAGCGGGGGGGCAGGGACAGATACGCAGTATTTT. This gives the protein CATSRDLSSGGAGTDTQYF.

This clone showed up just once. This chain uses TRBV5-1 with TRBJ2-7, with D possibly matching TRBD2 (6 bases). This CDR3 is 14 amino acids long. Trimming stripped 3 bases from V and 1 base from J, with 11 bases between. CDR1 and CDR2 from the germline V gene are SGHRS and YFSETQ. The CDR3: CASSYGGESYEQYF. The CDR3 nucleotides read TGCGCCAGCAGCTACGGCGGGGAGTCCTACGAGCAGTACTTC.

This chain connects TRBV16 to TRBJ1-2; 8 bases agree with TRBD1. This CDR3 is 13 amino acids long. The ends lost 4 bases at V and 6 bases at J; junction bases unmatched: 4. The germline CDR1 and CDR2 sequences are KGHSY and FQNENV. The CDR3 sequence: CASSPLTGDGYTF. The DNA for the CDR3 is TGTGCCAGCAGCCCGCTGACAGGGGATGGCTACACCTTC.

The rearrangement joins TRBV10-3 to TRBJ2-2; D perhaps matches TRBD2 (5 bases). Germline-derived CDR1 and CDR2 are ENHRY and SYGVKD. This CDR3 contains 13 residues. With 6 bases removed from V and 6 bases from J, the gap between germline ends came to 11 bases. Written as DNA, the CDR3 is TGTGCCATCAGCCTAGCAGGAGCCGGGGAGCTGTTTTTT. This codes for CAISLAGAGELFF.

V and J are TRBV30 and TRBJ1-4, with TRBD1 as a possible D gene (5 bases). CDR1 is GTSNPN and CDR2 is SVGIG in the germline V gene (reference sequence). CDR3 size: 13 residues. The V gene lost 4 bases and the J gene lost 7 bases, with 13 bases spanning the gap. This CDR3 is CAWTGAGSEKLFF. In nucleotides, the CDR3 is TGTGCCTGGACCGGGGCGGGGTCTGAAAAACTGTTTTTT. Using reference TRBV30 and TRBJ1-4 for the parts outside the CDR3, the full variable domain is SQTIHQWPATLVQPVGSPLSLECTVEGTSNPNLYWYRQAAGRGLQLLFYSVGIGQISSEVPQNLSASRPQDRQFILSSKKLLLSDSGFYLCAWTGAGSEKLFFGSGTQLSVL.

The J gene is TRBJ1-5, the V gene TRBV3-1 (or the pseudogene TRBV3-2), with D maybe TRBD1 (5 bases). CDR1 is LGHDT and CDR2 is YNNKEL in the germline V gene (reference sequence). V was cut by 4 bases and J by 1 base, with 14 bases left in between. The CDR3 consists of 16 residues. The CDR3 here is CASSLRGRMSNQPQHF. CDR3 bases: TGTGCCAGCAGCCTTAGGGGCAGGATGAGCAATCAGCCCCAGCATTTT.

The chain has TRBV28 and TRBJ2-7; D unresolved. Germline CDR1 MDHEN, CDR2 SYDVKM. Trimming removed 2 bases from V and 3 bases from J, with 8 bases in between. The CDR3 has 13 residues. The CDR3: CASSLVEDYEQYF. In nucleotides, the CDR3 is TGTGCCAGCAGTTTAGTCGAGGACTACGAGCAGTACTTC. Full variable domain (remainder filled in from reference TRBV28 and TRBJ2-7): DVKVTQSSRYLVKRTGEKVFLECVQDMDHENMFWYRQDPGLGLRLIYFSYDVKMKEKGDIPEGYSVSREKKERFSLILESASTNQTSMYLCASSLVEDYEQYFGPGTRLTVT.

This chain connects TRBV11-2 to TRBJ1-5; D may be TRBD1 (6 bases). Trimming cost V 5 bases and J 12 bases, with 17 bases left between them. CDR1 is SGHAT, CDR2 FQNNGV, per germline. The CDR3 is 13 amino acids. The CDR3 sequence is CASSRARSGVQHF. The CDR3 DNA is TGTGCCAGCAGCCGGGCCAGGTCAGGGGTCCAGCATTTT. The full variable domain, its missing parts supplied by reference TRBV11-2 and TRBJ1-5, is EAGVAQSPRYKIIEKRQSVAFWCNPISGHATLYWYQQILGQGPKLLIQFQNNGVVDDSQLPKDRFSAERLKGVDSTLKIQPAKLEDSAVYLCASSRARSGVQHFGDGTRLSIL.

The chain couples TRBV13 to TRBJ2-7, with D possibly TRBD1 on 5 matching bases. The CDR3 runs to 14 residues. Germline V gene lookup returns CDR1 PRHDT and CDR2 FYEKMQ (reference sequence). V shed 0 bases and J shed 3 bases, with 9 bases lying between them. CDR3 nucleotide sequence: TGTGCCAGCAGCTTAGGAGGGGTCGACTACGAGCAGTACTTC. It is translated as CASSLGGVDYEQYF.

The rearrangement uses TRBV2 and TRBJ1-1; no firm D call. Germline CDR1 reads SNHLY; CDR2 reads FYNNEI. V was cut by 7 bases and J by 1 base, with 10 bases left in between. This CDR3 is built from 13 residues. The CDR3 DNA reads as TGTGCCAGCACTCCGGAGAGGAACACTGAAGCTTTCTTT. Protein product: CASTPERNTEAFF.

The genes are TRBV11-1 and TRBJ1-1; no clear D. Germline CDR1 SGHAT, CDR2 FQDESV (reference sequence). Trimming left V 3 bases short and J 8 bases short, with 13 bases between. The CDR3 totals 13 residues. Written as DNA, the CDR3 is TGTGCCAGCAGCTTGCAACAGACCGGCGAAGCTTTCTTT. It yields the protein CASSLQQTGEAFF.

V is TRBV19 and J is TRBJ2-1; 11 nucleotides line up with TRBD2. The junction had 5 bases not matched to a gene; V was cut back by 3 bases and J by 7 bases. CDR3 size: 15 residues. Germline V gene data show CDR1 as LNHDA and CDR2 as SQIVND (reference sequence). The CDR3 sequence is CASSMGLAEGNEQFF. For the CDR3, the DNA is TGTGCCAGTAGTATGGGACTAGCGGAAGGGAATGAGCAGTTCTTC.

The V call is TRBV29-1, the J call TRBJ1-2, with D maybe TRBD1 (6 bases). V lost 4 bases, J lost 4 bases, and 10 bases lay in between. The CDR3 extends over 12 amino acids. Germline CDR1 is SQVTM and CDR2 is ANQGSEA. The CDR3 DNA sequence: TGCAGCGTTGCGGACAGAGGCTATGGCTACACCTTC. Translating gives CSVADRGYGYTF.

The CDR3 region has the DNA TGTGCCAGTAGCCGCTCTAGCGGGGAGAGCTCCTACGAGCAGTACTTC. Translated, it gives CASSRSSGESSYEQYF. The rearrangement links TRBV19 to TRBJ2-7; 9 bases line up with TRBD2. Germline trimming cut 6 bases from V and 0 bases from J; bases unmatched to any gene: 9. The CDR3 runs 16 residues. The germline CDR1 and CDR2 sequences are LNHDA and SQIVND (reference sequence).

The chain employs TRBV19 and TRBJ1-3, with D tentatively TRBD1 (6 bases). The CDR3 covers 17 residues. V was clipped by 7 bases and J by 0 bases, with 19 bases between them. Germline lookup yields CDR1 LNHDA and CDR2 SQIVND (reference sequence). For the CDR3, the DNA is TGTGCCAGTACAGGGGCGAAAAAAGGTCGCTCTGGAAACACCATATATTTT. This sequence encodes CASTGAKKGRSGNTIYF. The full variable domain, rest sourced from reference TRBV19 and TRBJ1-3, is DGGITQSPKYLFRKEGQNVTLSCEQNLNHDAMYWYRQDPGQGLRLIYYSQIVNDFQKGDIAEGYSVSREKKESFPLTVTSAQKNPTAFYLCASTGAKKGRSGNTIYFGEGSWLTVV.

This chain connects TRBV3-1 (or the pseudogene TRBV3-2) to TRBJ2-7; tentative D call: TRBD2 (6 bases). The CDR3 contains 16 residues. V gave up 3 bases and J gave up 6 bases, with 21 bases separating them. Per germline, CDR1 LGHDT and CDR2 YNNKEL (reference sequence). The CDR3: CASSQFGWLEGGEQYF. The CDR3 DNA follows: TGTGCCAGCAGCCAGTTCGGGTGGTTGGAGGGAGGCGAGCAGTACTTC.

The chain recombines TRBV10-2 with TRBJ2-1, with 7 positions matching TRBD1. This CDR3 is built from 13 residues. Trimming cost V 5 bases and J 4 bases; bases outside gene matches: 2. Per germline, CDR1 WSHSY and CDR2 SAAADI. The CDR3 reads CASSRGQYNEQFF. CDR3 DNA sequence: TGCGCCAGCAGTAGGGGACAGTACAATGAGCAGTTCTTC.

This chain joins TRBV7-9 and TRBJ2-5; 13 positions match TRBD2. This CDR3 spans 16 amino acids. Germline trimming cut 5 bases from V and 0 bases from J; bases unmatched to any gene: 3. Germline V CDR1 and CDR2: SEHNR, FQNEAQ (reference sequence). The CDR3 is CASSLGLAGYQETQYF. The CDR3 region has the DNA TGTGCCAGCAGCCTGGGACTAGCGGGATACCAAGAGACCCAGTACTTC.

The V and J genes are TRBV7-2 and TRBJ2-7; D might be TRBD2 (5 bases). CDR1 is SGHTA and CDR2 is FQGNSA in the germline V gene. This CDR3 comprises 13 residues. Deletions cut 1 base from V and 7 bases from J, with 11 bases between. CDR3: CASSLVSPGEQYF. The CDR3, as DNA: TGTGCCAGCAGCTTAGTCTCTCCGGGGGAGCAGTACTTC.

The CDR3 coding sequence is TGTGCCAGCAGTTTAAAGGGGTGGGCCAGCACAGATACGCAGTATTTT. It codes for CASSLKGWASTDTQYF. This chain joins TRBV27 and TRBJ2-3; a possible D gene is TRBD1 (5 bases). With 2 bases removed from V and 0 bases from J, the gap between germline ends came to 12 bases. This CDR3 spans 16 amino acids. Germline CDR1 reads MNHEY; CDR2 reads SMNVEV (reference sequence).

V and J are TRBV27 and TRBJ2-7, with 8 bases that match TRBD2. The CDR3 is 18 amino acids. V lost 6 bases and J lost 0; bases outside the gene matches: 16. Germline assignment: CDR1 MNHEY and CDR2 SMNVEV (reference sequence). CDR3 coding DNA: TGTGCCAGCAGCAAACACTTCTCACTAGCGGCTAGCTCCTACGAGCAGTACTTC. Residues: CASSKHFSLAASSYEQYF.

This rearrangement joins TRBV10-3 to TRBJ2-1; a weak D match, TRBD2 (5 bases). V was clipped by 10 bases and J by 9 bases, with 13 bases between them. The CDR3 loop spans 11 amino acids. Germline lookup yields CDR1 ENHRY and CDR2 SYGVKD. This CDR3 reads CATQLEGEQFF. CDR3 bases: TGTGCCACCCAGTTAGAGGGTGAGCAGTTCTTC.

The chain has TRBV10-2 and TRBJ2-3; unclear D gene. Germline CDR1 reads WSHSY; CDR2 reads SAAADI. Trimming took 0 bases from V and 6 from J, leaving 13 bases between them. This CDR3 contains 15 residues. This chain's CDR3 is CASSESSERYDTQYF. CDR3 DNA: TGCGCCAGCAGTGAGTCGAGCGAGAGGTACGATACGCAGTATTTT.

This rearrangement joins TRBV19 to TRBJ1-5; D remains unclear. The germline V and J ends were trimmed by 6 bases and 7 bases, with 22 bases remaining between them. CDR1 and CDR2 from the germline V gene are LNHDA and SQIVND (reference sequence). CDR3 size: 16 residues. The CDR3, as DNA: TGTGCCAGTAGCCCGACTGCCGCGGGTCTGAGCCAGCCCCAGCATTTT. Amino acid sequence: CASSPTAAGLSQPQHF.

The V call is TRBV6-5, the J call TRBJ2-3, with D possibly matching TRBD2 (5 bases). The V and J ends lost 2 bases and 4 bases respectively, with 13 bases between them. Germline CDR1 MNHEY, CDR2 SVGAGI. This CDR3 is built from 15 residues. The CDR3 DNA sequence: TGTGCCAGCAGTTACGTCCGGGGTAGGGCAGATACGCAGTATTTT. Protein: CASSYVRGRADTQYF.

CDR3 loop: CASRQANYGYTF. The DNA of the CDR3 is TGTGCCAGCAGACAAGCTAACTATGGCTACACCTTC. The chain is built from TRBV5-6 and TRBJ1-2; D unclear. Germline CDR1 reads SGHDT; CDR2 reads YYEEEE. The CDR3 is 12 residues long. V was pared by 5 bases and J by 0 bases, with 5 bases between.

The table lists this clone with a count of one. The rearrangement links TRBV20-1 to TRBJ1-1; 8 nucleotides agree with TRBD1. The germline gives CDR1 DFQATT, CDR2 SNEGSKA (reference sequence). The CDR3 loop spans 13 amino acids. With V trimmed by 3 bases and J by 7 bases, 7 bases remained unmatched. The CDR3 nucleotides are TGCAGTGCTAGTTGGACAGGGCGTCTTGAAGCTTTCTTT. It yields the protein CSASWTGRLEAFF.

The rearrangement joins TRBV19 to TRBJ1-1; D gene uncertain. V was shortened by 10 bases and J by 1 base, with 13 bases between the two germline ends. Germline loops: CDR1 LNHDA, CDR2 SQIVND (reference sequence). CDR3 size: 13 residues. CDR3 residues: CATRLLGNTEAFF. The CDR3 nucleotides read TGTGCCACTCGCCTACTTGGGAACACTGAAGCTTTCTTT. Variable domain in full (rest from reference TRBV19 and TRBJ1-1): DGGITQSPKYLFRKEGQNVTLSCEQNLNHDAMYWYRQDPGQGLRLIYYSQIVNDFQKGDIAEGYSVSREKKESFPLTVTSAQKNPTAFYLCATRLLGNTEAFFGQGTRLTVV.